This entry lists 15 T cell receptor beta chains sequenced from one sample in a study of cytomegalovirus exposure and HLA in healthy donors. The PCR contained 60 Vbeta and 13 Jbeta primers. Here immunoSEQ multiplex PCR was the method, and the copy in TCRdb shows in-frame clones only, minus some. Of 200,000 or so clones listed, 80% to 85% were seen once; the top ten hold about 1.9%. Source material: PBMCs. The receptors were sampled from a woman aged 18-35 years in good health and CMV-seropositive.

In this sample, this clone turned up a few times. Written as DNA, the CDR3 is TGTGCCAGCAGTTCAGCTAGACAGGCCCATGGGACTGAAGCTTTCTTT. Translation: CASSSARQAHGTEAFF. The V and J genes are TRBV25-1 and TRBJ1-1; weak D call: TRBD1 (6 bases). The V end was cut by 5 bases, the J end by 5 bases, with 21 bases between. Germline V gene data show CDR1 as MGHDK and CDR2 as SYGVNS. CDR3 length: 16 residues.

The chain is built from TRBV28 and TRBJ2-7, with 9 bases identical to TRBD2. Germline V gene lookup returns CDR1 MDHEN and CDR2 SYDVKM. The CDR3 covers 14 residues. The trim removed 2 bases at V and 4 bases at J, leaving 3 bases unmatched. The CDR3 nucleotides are TGTGCCAGCAGTTTAGCGGGGGGGCCATACGAGCAGTACTTC. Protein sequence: CASSLAGGPYEQYF.

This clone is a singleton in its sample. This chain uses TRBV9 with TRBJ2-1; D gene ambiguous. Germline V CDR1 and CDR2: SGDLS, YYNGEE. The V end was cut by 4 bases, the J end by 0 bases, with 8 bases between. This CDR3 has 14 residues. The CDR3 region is CASSPTSSYNEQFF. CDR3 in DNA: TGTGCCAGCAGCCCCACAAGCTCCTACAATGAGCAGTTCTTC. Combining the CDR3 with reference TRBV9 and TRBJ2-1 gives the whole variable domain DSGVTQTPKHLITATGQRVTLRCSPRSGDLSVYWYQQSLDQGLQFLIQYYNGEERAKGNILERFSAQQFPDLHSELNLSSLELGDSALYFCASSPTSSYNEQFFGPGTRLTVL.

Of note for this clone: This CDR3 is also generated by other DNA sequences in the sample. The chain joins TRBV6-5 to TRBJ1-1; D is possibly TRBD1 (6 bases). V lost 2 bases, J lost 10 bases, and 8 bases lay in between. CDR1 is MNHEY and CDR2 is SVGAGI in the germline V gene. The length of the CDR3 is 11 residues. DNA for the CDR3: TGTGCCAGCAGTTACAGGGGGGGAGCTTTCTTT. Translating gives CASSYRGGAFF.

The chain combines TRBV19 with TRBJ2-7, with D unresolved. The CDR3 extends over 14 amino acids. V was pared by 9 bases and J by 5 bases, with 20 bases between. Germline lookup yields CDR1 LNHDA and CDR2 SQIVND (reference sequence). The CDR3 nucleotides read TGTGCCAGCCTAAAATGTCACAGAATGGACGAGCAGTACTTC. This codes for CASLKCHRMDEQYF.

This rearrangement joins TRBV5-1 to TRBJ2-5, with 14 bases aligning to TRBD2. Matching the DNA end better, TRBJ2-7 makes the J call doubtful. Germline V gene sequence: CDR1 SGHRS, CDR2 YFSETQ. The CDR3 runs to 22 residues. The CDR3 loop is CASSLALQGGGLAGVPPYEQYF. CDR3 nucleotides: TGCGCCAGCAGCCTCGCCCTACAGGGTGGGGGACTAGCGGGGGTTCCCCCCTACGAGCAGTACTTC.

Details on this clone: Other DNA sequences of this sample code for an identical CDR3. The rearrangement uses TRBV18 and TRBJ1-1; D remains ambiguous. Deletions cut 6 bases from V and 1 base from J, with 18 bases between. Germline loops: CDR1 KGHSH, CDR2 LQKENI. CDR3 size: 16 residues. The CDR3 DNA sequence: TGTGCCAGCTCGCCAGAGACGGGGATTGGGAACACTGAAGCTTTCTTT. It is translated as CASSPETGIGNTEAFF.

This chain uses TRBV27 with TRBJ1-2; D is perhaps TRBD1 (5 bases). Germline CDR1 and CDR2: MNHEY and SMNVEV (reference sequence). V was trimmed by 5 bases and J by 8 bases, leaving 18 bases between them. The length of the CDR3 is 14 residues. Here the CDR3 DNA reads TGTGCCAGCAGTCCAATGGGGGGATGGGGCGGCTACACCTTC. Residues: CASSPMGGWGGYTF.

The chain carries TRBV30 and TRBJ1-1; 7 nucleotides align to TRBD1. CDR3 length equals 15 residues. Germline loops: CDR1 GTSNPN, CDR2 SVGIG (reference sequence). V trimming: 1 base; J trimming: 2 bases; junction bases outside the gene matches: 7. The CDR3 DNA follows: TGTGCCTGGAGTGCTAGTGACAGGGTTAACACTGAAGCTTTCTTT. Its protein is CAWSASDRVNTEAFF.

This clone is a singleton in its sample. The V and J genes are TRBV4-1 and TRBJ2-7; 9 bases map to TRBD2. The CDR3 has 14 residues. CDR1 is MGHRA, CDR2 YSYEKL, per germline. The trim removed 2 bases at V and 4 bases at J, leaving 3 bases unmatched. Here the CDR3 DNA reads TGCGCCAGCAGCCAACGGACTAGCGAGTACGAGCAGTACTTC. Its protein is CASSQRTSEYEQYF.

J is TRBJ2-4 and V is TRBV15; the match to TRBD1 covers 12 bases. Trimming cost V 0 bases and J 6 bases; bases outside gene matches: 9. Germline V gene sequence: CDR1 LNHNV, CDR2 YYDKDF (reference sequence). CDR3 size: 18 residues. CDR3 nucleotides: TGTGCCACCAGCAGAGACCGTACGGGACAGGGGGCGGTAAACATTCAGTACTTC. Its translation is CATSRDRTGQGAVNIQYF.

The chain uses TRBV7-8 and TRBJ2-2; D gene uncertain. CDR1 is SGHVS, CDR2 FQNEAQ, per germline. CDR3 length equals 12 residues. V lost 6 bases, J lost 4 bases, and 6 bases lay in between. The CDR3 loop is CASRQPTGELFF. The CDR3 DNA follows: TGTGCCAGCAGACAGCCCACCGGGGAGCTGTTTTTT.

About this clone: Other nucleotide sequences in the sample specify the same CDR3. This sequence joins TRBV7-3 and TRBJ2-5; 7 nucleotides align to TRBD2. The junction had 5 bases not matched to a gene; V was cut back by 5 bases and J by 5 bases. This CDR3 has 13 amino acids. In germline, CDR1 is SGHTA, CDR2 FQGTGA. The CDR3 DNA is TGTGCCAGCAGCCTCGGGGGGAGCGAGACCCAGTACTTC. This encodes CASSLGGSETQYF. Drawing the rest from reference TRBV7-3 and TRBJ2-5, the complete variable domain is GAGVSQTPSNKVTEKGKYVELRCDPISGHTALYWYRQSLGQGPEFLIYFQGTGAADDSGLPNDRFFAVRPEGSVSTLKIQRTERGDSAVYLCASSLGGSETQYFGPGTRLLVL.

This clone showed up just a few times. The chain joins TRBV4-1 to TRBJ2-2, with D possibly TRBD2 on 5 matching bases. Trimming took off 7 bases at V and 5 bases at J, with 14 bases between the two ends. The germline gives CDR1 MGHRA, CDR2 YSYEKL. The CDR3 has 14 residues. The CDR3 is CASKWTPGTGELFF. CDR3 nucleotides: TGCGCCAGCAAGTGGACCCCGGGGACCGGGGAGCTGTTTTTT.

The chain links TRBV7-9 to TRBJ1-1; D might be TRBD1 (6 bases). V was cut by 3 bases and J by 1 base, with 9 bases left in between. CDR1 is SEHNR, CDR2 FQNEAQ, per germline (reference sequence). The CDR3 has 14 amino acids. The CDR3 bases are TGTGCCAGCAGCTTGATGGGACAGAACACTGAAGCTTTCTTT. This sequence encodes CASSLMGQNTEAFF.